This T cell receptor (beta chain) was sequenced during a study of regulatory T cells in long-lasting Graves disease. Time point indicated: persistent/refractory GD, antithyroid drugs over 5 years with positive TRAb. Generation of the TCR library employed RNA extracted from PBMCs. The patient group derived from an endocrinology department in Xi'an, China. The CDR3 length is 15 residues. Losses at the gene ends were 6 bases for V and 4 bases for J; bases not matched to a gene: 7. Germline V gives CDR1 LGHNT, CDR2 FRNRAP. This clonotype was seen at least ten times. To make TCR beta libraries, researchers used iRepertoire HTBI primers and Arm-PCR of CDR3 regions. TCRdb passed the multiplex PCR reads through MiXCR, listing each CDR3 protein once. Of 350,000 to 450,000 distinct CDR3 sequences listed, roughly 25% are singletons.

The V gene is TRBV12-5, the J gene TRBJ2-2; 8 bases are a match to TRBD1. The receptor's source is a woman in her 40s with Graves disease. This sample comprised peripheral blood mononuclear cells (PBMCs), obtained when the disease was refractory, from a patient treated with antithyroid drugs. The CDR3 loop reads CASGQGQGSTGELFF. The DNA of the CDR3 is TGTGCTAGTGGACAAGGACAGGGAAGCACCGGGGAGCTGTTTTTT.